Shown below are 31 T cell receptor beta chains from a single sample sequenced in a study of T cells in Graves' hyperthyroidism and ophthalmopathy. Amplified TCR beta CDR3 regions derived from RNA transcripts. The HTBI primer set was used in a first-round RT-PCR of the TCR CDR3. TCRdb re-called the multiplex PCR reads through MiXCR, storing one row per CDR3 protein. Here the sample spans about 350,000 distinct CDR3 sequences, more than 11% being singletons. Sample: blood. The receptor source for this set is a woman in her thirties with Graves' hyperthyroidism.

V gene TRBV7-2 combines with J gene TRBJ2-2; 8 bases fit TRBD1. The V and J ends lost 2 bases and 6 bases, in that order; junction bases with no gene match: 2. Germline CDR1 reads SGHTA; CDR2 reads FQGNSA. The CDR3 consists of 14 residues. The CDR3 region has the DNA TGTGCCAGCAGCTTATCAGGGGGCTCCGGGGAGCTGTTTTTT. Encoded protein: CASSLSGGSGELFF.

This sequence joins TRBV3-1 and TRBJ2-7; 8 bases fit TRBD1. This CDR3 is built from 15 residues. J lost 2 bases, V lost 4 bases, and 7 bases had no gene match. Germline V gene data show CDR1 as LGHDT and CDR2 as YNNKEL (reference sequence). CDR3 in DNA: TGTGCCAGCAGCCCAGGGACAGGAGTCCCCTACGAGCAGTACTTC. As protein: CASSPGTGVPYEQYF.

This clonotype was found many times. This chain connects TRBV6-1 to TRBJ2-3, with TRBD1 matching over 9 bases. With V trimmed by 6 bases and J by 5 bases, 6 bases remained unmatched. The V gene's germline CDR1 is MNHNS and CDR2 SASEGT. The CDR3 loop spans 14 amino acids. CDR3 sequence (DNA): TGTGCCAGCAGCTGGACAGGGGAGGGAGATACGCAGTATTTT. Translating gives CASSWTGEGDTQYF.

This clonotype appeared many times. The V and J genes are TRBV5-1 and TRBJ2-1; possible D gene TRBD1, 6 bases. Germline V gives CDR1 SGHRS, CDR2 YFSETQ. CDR3 length: 14 residues. The germline V and J ends were trimmed by 3 bases and 5 bases, with 12 bases remaining between them. The CDR3 loop is CASSSWTDDNEQFF. For the CDR3, the DNA is TGCGCCAGCAGCTCCTGGACAGACGACAATGAGCAGTTCTTC.

J is TRBJ2-1 and V is TRBV20-1, with 13 bases identical to TRBD2. Germline CDR1 DFQATT, CDR2 SNEGSKA (reference sequence). V lost 3 bases and J lost 6; bases outside the gene matches: 5. This CDR3 is 15 amino acids long. CDR3 bases: TGCAGTGCTAGGGGTTGGACTAGCGGGAGCAATGAGCAGTTCTTC. Its translation: CSARGWTSGSNEQFF.

The V call is TRBV3-1, the J call TRBJ2-6; D perhaps matches TRBD1 (6 bases). V was cut by 4 bases and J by 4 bases, with 17 bases left in between. This CDR3 contains 17 residues. Germline values: CDR1 LGHDT, CDR2 YNNKEL (reference sequence). The CDR3 here is CASSRGQVLSGANVLTF. CDR3 nucleotide sequence: TGTGCCAGCAGCCGGGGACAAGTCCTATCCGGGGCCAACGTCCTGACTTTC.

This chain links TRBV14 with TRBJ2-3; TRBD1 might be the D (5 bases). Trimming removed 0 bases from V and 2 bases from J, with 9 bases in between. The length of the CDR3 is 15 residues. Germline V CDR1 and CDR2: SGHDN, FVKESK. The CDR3 DNA reads as TGTGCCAGCAGCCAAGACAGGACAATCACAGATACGCAGTATTTT. Its protein is CASSQDRTITDTQYF.

This clonotype was seen repeatedly, ten times or more. The rearrangement uses TRBV9 and TRBJ2-7, with 8 bases matching TRBD2. This CDR3 has 17 residues. Unmatched junction bases numbered 8, after V lost 0 bases and J lost 0 bases. CDR1 and CDR2 (germline): SGDLS, YYNGEE. CDR3 DNA sequence: TGTGCCAGCAGCGTAGAGGCGGAGACTAGCGTCTCCTACGAGCAGTACTTC. Protein sequence: CASSVEAETSVSYEQYF.

The CDR3 reads CAWSVGTYYEQYF. CDR3 bases: TGTGCCTGGAGTGTTGGGACCTACTACGAGCAGTACTTC. This chain joins TRBV30 and TRBJ2-7, with D perhaps being TRBD1 or TRBD2 (5 bases each). Germline lookup yields CDR1 GTSNPN and CDR2 SVGIG (reference sequence). CDR3 length equals 13 residues. Trimming stripped 0 bases from V and 3 bases from J, with 9 bases between.

The sample holds many counts of this clonotype. The chain has TRBV2 and TRBJ2-7, with 14 bases aligning to TRBD2. The germline gives CDR1 SNHLY, CDR2 FYNNEI. The junction had 6 bases not matched to a gene; V was cut back by 3 bases and J by 5 bases. This CDR3 region has 16 residues. CDR3 sequence reads: CASSEGLAGVLDEQYF. The CDR3 DNA follows: TGTGCCAGCAGTGAGGGACTAGCGGGAGTTTTAGACGAGCAGTACTTC.

In its sample, this clonotype was seen many times. This rearrangement joins TRBV28 to TRBJ2-1; D might be TRBD1 (5 bases). The CDR3 is made up of 13 amino acids. The V and J ends lost 5 bases and 8 bases respectively, with 13 bases between them. CDR1 is MDHEN, CDR2 SYDVKM, per germline. The CDR3 region is CASSEPRVDEQFF. CDR3 bases: TGTGCCAGCAGTGAACCCAGGGTAGATGAGCAGTTCTTC.

This clonotype has ten or more counts. The chain has TRBV27 and TRBJ2-1; no reliable D call. Trimming removed 1 base from V and 8 bases from J, with 9 bases in between. Germline values: CDR1 MNHEY, CDR2 SMNVEV (reference sequence). The CDR3 is made up of 13 amino acids. This chain's CDR3 is CASSLFGSHEQFF. The CDR3 region has the DNA TGTGCCAGCAGTTTATTTGGGTCACATGAGCAGTTCTTC.

This clonotype has at least ten counts. J is TRBJ1-1 and V is TRBV6-2 or TRBV6-3; no reliable D call. Looked up from germline, CDR1 is MNHEY and CDR2 is SVGEGT. The V end lost 0 bases, the J end lost 1 base, and 12 bases lay between the germline ends. The length of the CDR3 is 16 residues. CDR3 nucleotide sequence: TGTGCCAGCAGTTACTCCGGTGGCAGGAGGAACACTGAAGCTTTCTTT. Translating gives CASSYSGGRRNTEAFF.

This clonotype was counted many times. The CDR3 is CASSTGGKDEKLFF. CDR3 sequence (DNA): TGCGCCAGCAGTACAGGGGGCAAAGATGAAAAACTGTTTTTT. This chain links TRBV5-1 with TRBJ1-4; 9 positions match TRBD1. V was pared by 5 bases and J by 6 bases, with 5 bases of the junction left unmatched. The germline V gene encodes CDR1 SGHRS and CDR2 YFSETQ. This CDR3 comprises 14 residues.

This clonotype was counted many times. The gene calls are TRBV7-8 and TRBJ1-3; D ambiguous. The CDR3 sequence is 16 residues long. Germline assignment: CDR1 SGHVS and CDR2 FQNEAQ. V shed 1 base and J shed 0 bases, with 10 bases lying between them. CDR3 residues: CASSLVAGTSGNTIYF. In nucleotides, the CDR3 is TGTGCCAGCAGCTTAGTTGCAGGAACCTCTGGAAACACCATATATTTT.

The rearrangement uses TRBV9 and TRBJ2-1, with 8 bases matching TRBD2. This CDR3 is 14 amino acids long. V lost 4 bases, J lost 10 bases, and 10 bases stayed unmatched. CDR1 is SGDLS and CDR2 is YYNGEE in the germline V gene. The CDR3 nucleotides are TGTGCCAGCAGCCTCCGAGCTAGCGGGTGGGAGCAGTTCTTC. Encoded protein: CASSLRASGWEQFF.

In this sample, this clonotype turned up a few times. The rearrangement joins TRBV29-1 to TRBJ1-2; the D gene is possibly TRBD1 (5 bases). The CDR3 spans 13 residues. Germline V gene sequence: CDR1 SQVTM, CDR2 ANQGSEA. The V and J ends lost 4 bases and 5 bases respectively, with 14 bases between them. The CDR3 sequence is CSVGWGRRYGYTF. The CDR3 nucleotides read TGCAGCGTTGGGTGGGGCCGCCGATATGGCTACACCTTC. The full variable domain, rest sourced from reference TRBV29-1 and TRBJ1-2, is SAVISQKPSRDICQRGTSLTIQCQVDSQVTMMFWYRQQPGQSLTLIATANQGSEATYESGFVIDKFPISRPNLTFSTLTVSNMSPEDSSIYLCSVGWGRRYGYTFGSGTRLTVV.

With respect to this clonotype: A much larger clone is a single base away; this may be a read error. The rearrangement joins TRBV24-1 to TRBJ1-2; TRBD1 might be the D (5 bases). Trimming stripped 4 bases from V and 4 bases from J, with 18 bases between. The length of the CDR3 is 16 residues. Looked up from germline, CDR1 is KGHDR and CDR2 is SFDVKD. CDR3 nucleotides: TGTGCCACCAGTGACCCCGGGACCGTATCTATCTATGGCTACACCTTC. It encodes CATSDPGTVSIYGYTF.

The chain has TRBV27 and TRBJ2-2, with D possibly matching TRBD2 (5 bases). V was clipped by 6 bases and J by 0 bases, with 23 bases between them. Germline V gene lookup returns CDR1 MNHEY and CDR2 SMNVEV (reference sequence). This CDR3 spans 19 amino acids. CDR3 sequence: CASSPEMSSSPTNTGELFF. The CDR3 coding sequence is TGTGCCAGCAGCCCAGAGATGTCTAGCAGCCCTACGAACACCGGGGAGCTGTTTTTT.

In this sample, this clonotype turned up many times. The chain uses TRBV20-1 and TRBJ2-3; D gene uncertain. Trimming stripped 3 bases from V and 1 base from J, with 11 bases between. The CDR3 covers 14 residues. Germline CDR1 and CDR2: DFQATT and SNEGSKA (reference sequence). CDR3 in amino acids: CSASSGQGTDTQYF. The DNA of the CDR3 is TGCAGTGCTAGTTCGGGCCAAGGCACAGATACGCAGTATTTT.

This clonotype was picked up many times. V is TRBV28 and J is TRBJ2-6; D is unclear. Germline assignment: CDR1 MDHEN and CDR2 SYDVKM. CDR3 length: 16 residues. The V and J ends lost 3 bases and 0 bases respectively, with 9 bases between them. Here the CDR3 DNA reads TGTGCCAGCAGTTTTATCCTAGTCTCTGGGGCCAACGTCCTGACTTTC. This sequence encodes CASSFILVSGANVLTF.

This clonotype was counted at least ten times. The chain carries TRBV28 and TRBJ2-7, with 7 bases fitting TRBD1. The CDR3 covers 11 residues. V was clipped by 8 bases and J by 12 bases; unmatched bases: 10. In germline, CDR1 is MDHEN, CDR2 SYDVKM. The CDR3 nucleotides are TGTGCCAGCCCTCGACAGGGTAACATGTACTTC. Its protein product is CASPRQGNMYF. Together with reference TRBV28 and TRBJ2-7, the CDR3 gives the full variable domain: DVKVTQSSRYLVKRTGEKVFLECVQDMDHENMFWYRQDPGLGLRLIYFSYDVKMKEKGDIPEGYSVSREKKERFSLILESASTNQTSMYLCASPRQGNMYFGPGTRLTVT.

This clonotype was observed at least ten times. The chain recombines TRBV2 with TRBJ2-7; D possibly corresponds to TRBD2 (5 bases). CDR1 is SNHLY and CDR2 is FYNNEI in the germline V gene. The V gene lost 1 base and the J gene lost 7 bases, with 11 bases spanning the gap. There are 13 residues in the CDR3. This chain's CDR3 is CASSEESLVEQYF. The CDR3 bases are TGTGCCAGCAGTGAAGAATCACTAGTAGAGCAGTACTTC. The whole variable domain, remainder taken from reference TRBV2 and TRBJ2-7, is EPEVTQTPSHQVTQMGQEVILRCVPISNHLYFYWYRQILGQKVEFLVSFYNNEISEKSEIFDDQFSVERPDGSNFTLKIRSTKLEDSAMYFCASSEESLVEQYFGPGTRLTVT.

The rearrangement uses TRBV12-3 or TRBV12-4 and TRBJ2-7, with 12 bases fitting TRBD2. V shed 6 bases and J 6 bases; nucleotides not matched to a gene: 6. The CDR3 runs 14 residues. CDR3 in amino acids: CASRPTSGRLEQYF. In nucleotides, the CDR3 is TGTGCCAGCAGGCCGACTAGCGGGAGACTCGAGCAGTACTTC.

This clonotype was detected only a few times. The chain recombines TRBV20-1 with TRBJ2-3; unclear D gene. This CDR3 comprises 15 residues. Germline V CDR1 and CDR2: DFQATT, SNEGSKA (reference sequence). V was cut by 2 bases and J by 4 bases, with 16 bases left in between. The CDR3 loop is CSARSSRFSADTQYF. Written as DNA, the CDR3 is TGCAGTGCTAGATCCTCACGATTCAGCGCAGATACGCAGTATTTT.

This clonotype was picked up many times. V usage is TRBV28 and J usage is TRBJ1-6, with 9 bases fitting TRBD1. Trimming cost V 5 bases and J 7 bases; bases outside gene matches: 15. The CDR3 is made up of 18 amino acids. Looked up from germline, CDR1 is MDHEN and CDR2 is SYDVKM. CDR3 in amino acids: CASSRGTGPLQGNSPLHF. The CDR3 DNA is TGTGCCAGCAGTAGGGGGACAGGGCCCCTCCAAGGAAATTCACCCCTCCACTTT.

Ten or more counts support this clonotype. This chain links TRBV12-3 or TRBV12-4 with TRBJ2-3, with 10 bases matching TRBD2. The CDR3 has 16 amino acids. The trim removed 6 bases at V and 2 bases at J, leaving 8 bases unmatched. CDR3 region: CASSRTSGRVTDTQYF. DNA of the CDR3: TGTGCCAGCAGCCGGACTAGCGGAAGAGTCACAGATACGCAGTATTTT.

In its sample, this clonotype was seen many times. This chain joins TRBV28 and TRBJ1-3; maybe TRBD1 (5 bases). V was pared by 6 bases and J by 0 bases, with 12 bases between. CDR3 length: 15 residues. Germline V gives CDR1 MDHEN, CDR2 SYDVKM. This CDR3 reads CASRPDRYSGNTIYF. CDR3 in DNA: TGTGCCAGCAGACCAGACAGATACTCTGGAAACACCATATATTTT. The variable domain in full, completed from reference TRBV28 and TRBJ1-3, reads DVKVTQSSRYLVKRTGEKVFLECVQDMDHENMFWYRQDPGLGLRLIYFSYDVKMKEKGDIPEGYSVSREKKERFSLILESASTNQTSMYLCASRPDRYSGNTIYFGEGSWLTVV.

There are many counts of this clonotype. This chain connects TRBV13 to TRBJ2-3, with 10 bases lining up with TRBD2. Germline V gene lookup returns CDR1 PRHDT and CDR2 FYEKMQ (reference sequence). The CDR3 loop spans 18 amino acids. V trimming: 4 bases; J trimming: 6 bases; junction bases outside the gene matches: 16. CDR3 sequence: CASSSPLGLAGAGDTQYF. The CDR3 DNA is TGTGCCAGCAGCTCTCCTTTGGGCCTAGCGGGAGCCGGGGATACGCAGTATTTT. The full variable domain, its missing parts supplied by reference TRBV13 and TRBJ2-3, is AAGVIQSPRHLIKEKRETATLKCYPIPRHDTVYWYQQGPGQDPQFLISFYEKMQSDKGSIPDRFSAQQFSDYHSELNMSSLELGDSALYFCASSSPLGLAGAGDTQYFGPGTRLTVL.

V gene TRBV6-2 or TRBV6-3 combines with J gene TRBJ2-2; 11 nucleotides line up with TRBD2. Germline V gene sequence: CDR1 MNHEY, CDR2 SVGEGT. This CDR3 comprises 16 residues. Losses at the gene ends were 10 bases for V and 6 bases for J; bases not matched to a gene: 13. This chain's CDR3 is CATERRLAGGAGELFF. The CDR3 DNA is TGTGCCACCGAACGGCGCCTAGCGGGAGGTGCCGGGGAGCTGTTTTTT.

V is TRBV29-1 and J is TRBJ1-3; D not resolved. The CDR3 is made up of 12 amino acids. V gave up 4 bases and J gave up 8 bases, with 12 bases separating them. Germline loops: CDR1 SQVTM, CDR2 ANQGSEA. The CDR3 loop reads CSVALGGDTIYF. The DNA for the CDR3 is TGCAGCGTTGCTCTCGGCGGTGACACCATATATTTT.